This T cell receptor beta chain was sequenced for a study of technical replicates of blood from several donors. Repertoires were generated with immunoSEQ multiplex PCR, while TCRdb's copy carries only in-frame clones and drops some. The profile shows tens of thousands of clones, 86% of them singletons. This CDR3 has 16 amino acids. The germline V gene has CDR1 GTSNPN and CDR2 SVGIG (reference sequence). V was clipped by 0 bases and J by 5 bases; unmatched bases: 10. Sequencing was carried out using PBMCs. The sequence came from a human donor in good health. Some clones in this sample may be carry-over from other donors' samples. The V and J genes are TRBV30 and TRBJ2-3; TRBD2 agrees at 8 bases. DNA of the CDR3: TGTGCCTGGAGTGTATTCGGGAGGGCCGGAAGAGATACGCAGTATTTT. Protein product: CAWSVFGRAGRDTQYF. Looking up the rest from reference TRBV30 and TRBJ2-3 gives the full variable domain: SQTIHQWPATLVQPVGSPLSLECTVEGTSNPNLYWYRQAAGRGLQLLFYSVGIGQISSEVPQNLSASRPQDRQFILSSKKLLLSDSGFYLCAWSVFGRAGRDTQYFGPGTRLTVL.